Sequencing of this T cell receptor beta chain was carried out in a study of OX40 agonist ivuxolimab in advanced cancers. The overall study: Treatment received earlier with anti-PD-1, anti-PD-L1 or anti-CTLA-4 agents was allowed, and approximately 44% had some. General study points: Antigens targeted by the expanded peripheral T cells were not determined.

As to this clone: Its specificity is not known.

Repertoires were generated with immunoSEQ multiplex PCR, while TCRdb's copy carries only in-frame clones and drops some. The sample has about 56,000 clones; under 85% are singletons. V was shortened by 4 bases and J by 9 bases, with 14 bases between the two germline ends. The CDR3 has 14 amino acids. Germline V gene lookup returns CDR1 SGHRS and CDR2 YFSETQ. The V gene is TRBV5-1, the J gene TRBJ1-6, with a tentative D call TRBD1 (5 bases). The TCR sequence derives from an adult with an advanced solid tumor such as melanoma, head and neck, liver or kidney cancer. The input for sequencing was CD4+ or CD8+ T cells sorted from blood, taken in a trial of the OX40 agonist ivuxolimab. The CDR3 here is CASSRGDEISPLHF. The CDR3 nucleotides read TGCGCCAGCAGCCGTGGGGACGAAATTTCACCCCTCCACTTT.